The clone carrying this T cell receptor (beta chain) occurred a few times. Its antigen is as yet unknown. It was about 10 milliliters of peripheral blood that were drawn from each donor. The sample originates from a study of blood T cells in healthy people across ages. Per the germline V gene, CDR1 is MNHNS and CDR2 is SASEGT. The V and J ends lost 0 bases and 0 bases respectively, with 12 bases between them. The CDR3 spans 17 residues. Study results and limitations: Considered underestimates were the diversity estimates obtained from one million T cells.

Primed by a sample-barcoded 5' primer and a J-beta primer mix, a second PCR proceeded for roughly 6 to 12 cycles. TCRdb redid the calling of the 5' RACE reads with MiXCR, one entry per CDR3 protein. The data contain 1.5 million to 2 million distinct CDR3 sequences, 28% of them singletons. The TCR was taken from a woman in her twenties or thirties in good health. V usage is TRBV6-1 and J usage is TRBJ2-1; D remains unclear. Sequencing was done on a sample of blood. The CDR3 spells CASSEATAYSSYNEQFF. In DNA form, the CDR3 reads TGTGCCAGCAGTGAAGCTACAGCTTACAGCTCCTACAATGAGCAGTTCTTC.